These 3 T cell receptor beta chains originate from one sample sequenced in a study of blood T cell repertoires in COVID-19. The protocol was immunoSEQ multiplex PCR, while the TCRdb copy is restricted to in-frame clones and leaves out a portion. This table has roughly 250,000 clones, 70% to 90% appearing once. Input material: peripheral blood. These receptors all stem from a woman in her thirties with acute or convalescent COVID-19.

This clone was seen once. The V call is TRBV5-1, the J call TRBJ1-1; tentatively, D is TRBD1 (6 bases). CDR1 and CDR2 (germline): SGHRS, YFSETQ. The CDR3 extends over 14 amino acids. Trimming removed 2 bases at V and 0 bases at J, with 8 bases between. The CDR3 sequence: CASSFAGVNTEAFF. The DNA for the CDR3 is TGCGCCAGCAGCTTTGCAGGGGTGAACACTGAAGCTTTCTTT.

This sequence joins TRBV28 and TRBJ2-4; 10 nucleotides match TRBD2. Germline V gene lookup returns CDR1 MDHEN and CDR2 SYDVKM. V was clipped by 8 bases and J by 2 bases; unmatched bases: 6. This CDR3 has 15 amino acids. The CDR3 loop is CASDGTSASKNIQYF. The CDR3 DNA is TGTGCCAGCGATGGGACTAGCGCGTCCAAAAACATTCAGTACTTC.

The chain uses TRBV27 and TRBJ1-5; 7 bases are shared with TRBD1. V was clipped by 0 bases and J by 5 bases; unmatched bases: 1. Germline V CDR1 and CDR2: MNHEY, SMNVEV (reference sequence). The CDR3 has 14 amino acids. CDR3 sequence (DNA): TGTGCCAGCAGTTTATCAGGGGGCGATCAGCCCCAGCATTTT. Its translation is CASSLSGGDQPQHF.